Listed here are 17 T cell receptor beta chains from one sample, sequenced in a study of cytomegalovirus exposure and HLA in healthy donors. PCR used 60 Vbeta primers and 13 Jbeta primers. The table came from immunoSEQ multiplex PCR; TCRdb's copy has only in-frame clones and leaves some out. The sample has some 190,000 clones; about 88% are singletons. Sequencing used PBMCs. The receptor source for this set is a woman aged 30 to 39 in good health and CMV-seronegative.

The CDR3 DNA reads as TGTGCCAGCAGTTTCCCTCGACTAGCGGGGGAGAGCACAGATACGCAGTATTTT. It codes for CASSFPRLAGESTDTQYF. The chain joins TRBV28 to TRBJ2-3, with 12 bases that match TRBD2. V trimming: 3 bases; J trimming: 0 bases; junction bases outside the gene matches: 7. This CDR3 is built from 18 residues. Per the germline V gene, CDR1 is MDHEN and CDR2 is SYDVKM.

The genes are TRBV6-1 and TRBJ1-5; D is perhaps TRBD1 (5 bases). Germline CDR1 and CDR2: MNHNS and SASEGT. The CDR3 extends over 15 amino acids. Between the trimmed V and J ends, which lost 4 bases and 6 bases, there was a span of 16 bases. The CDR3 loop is CASSVRRGLGQPQHF. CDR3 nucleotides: TGTGCCAGCAGTGTCAGGAGGGGCTTGGGTCAGCCCCAGCATTTT.

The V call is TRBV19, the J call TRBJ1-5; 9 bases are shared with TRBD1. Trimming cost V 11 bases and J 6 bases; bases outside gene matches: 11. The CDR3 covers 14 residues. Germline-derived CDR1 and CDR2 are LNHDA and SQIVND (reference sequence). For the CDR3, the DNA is TGTGCCGGCGACCCGGGACAGGGTGGTCAGCCCCAGCATTTT. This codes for CAGDPGQGGQPQHF.

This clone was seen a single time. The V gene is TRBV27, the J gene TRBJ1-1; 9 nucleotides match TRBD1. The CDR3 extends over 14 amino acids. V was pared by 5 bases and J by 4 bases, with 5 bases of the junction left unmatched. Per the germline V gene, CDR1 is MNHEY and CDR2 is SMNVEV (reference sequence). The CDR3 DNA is TGTGCCAGCAGTCAGACAGGGGGGAGCACTGAAGCTTTCTTT. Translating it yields CASSQTGGSTEAFF.

The CDR3 DNA sequence: TGTGCCAGTTCCTCCGGGACACTGACGAGCTACACCTTC. It yields the protein CASSSGTLTSYTF. The chain joins TRBV6-5 to TRBJ1-2; TRBD1 might be the D (6 bases). The ends were cut back, 9 bases at V and 9 bases at J, with 20 bases in the middle. Germline V CDR1 and CDR2: MNHEY, SVGAGI. The CDR3 is 13 residues long.

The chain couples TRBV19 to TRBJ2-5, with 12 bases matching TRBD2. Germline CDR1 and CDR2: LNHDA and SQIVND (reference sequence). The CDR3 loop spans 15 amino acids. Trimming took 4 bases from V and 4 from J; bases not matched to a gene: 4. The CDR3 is CASSTLAGGIETQYF. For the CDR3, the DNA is TGTGCCAGTAGTACCCTAGCGGGGGGGATAGAGACCCAGTACTTC.

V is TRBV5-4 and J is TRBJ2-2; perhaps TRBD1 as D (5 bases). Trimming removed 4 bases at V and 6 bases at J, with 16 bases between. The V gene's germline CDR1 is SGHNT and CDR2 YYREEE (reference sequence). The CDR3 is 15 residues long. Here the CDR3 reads CASSPPLGLSGELFF. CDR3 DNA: TGTGCCAGCAGCCCCCCGTTGGGGCTTTCCGGGGAGCTGTTTTTT.

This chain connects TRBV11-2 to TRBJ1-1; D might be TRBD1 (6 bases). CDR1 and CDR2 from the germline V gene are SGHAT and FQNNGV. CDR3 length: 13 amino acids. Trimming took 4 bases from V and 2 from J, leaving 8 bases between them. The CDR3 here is CASSWTVNTEAFF. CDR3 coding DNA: TGTGCCAGCAGCTGGACAGTCAACACTGAAGCTTTCTTT.

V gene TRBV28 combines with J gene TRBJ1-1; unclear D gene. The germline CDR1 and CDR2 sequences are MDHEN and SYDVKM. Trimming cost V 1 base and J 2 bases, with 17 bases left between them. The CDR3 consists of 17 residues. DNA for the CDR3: TGTGCCAGCAGTTTATTTTGGCCCCTTCGGGGTAACACTGAAGCTTTCTTT. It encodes CASSLFWPLRGNTEAFF.

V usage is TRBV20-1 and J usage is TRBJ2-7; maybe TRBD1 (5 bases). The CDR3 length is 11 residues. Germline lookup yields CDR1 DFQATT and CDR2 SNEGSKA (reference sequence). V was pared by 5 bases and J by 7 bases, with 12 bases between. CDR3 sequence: CSALYRLEQYF. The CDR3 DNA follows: TGCAGTGCTCTATACAGGCTTGAGCAGTACTTC.

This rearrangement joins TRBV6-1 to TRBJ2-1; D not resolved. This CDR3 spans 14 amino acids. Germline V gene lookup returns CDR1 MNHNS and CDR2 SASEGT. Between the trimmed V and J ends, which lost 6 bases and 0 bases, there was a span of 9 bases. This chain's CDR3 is CASRVRSSYNEQFF. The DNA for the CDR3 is TGTGCCAGCAGGGTCCGGTCCTCCTACAATGAGCAGTTCTTC.

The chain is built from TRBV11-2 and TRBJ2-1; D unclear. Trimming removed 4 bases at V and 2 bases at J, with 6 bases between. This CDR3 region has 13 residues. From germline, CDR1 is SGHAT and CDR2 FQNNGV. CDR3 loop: CASSSQTYNEQFF. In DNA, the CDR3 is TGTGCCAGCAGCTCCCAGACCTACAATGAGCAGTTCTTC.

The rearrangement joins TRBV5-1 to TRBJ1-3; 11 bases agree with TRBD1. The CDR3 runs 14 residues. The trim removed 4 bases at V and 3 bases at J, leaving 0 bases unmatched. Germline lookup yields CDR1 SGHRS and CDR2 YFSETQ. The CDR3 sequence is CASSGTGGGNTIYF. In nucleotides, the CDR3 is TGCGCCAGCAGCGGGACAGGGGGTGGAAACACCATATATTTT.

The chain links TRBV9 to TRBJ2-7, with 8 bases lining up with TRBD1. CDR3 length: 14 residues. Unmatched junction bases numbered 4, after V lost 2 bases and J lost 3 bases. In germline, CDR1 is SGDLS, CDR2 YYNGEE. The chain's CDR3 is CASSVSGGGYEQYF. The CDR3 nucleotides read TGTGCCAGCAGCGTTTCAGGGGGCGGCTACGAGCAGTACTTC.

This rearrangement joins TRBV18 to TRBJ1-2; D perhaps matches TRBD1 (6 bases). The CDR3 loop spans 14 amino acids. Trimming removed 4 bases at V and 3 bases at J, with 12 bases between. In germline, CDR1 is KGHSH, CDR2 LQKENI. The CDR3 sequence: CASSRRTVDYGYTF. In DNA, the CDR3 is TGTGCCAGCTCACGACGGACAGTTGACTATGGCTACACCTTC.

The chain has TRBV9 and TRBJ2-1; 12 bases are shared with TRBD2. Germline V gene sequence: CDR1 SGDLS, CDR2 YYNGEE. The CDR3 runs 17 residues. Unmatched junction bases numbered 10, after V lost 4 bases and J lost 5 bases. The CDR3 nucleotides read TGTGCCAGCAGCCTAAACCCGGGACTAGCGGGCCACAATGAGCAGTTCTTC. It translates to CASSLNPGLAGHNEQFF.

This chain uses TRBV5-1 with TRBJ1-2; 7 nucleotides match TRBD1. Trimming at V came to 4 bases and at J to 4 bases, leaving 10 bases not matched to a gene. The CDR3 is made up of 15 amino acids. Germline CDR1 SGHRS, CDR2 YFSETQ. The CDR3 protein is CASSRNTGAVYGYTF. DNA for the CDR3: TGCGCCAGCAGCCGGAATACAGGGGCCGTCTATGGCTACACCTTC.